This entry describes one T cell receptor beta chain. Its matching antigen is unknown. This entry is derived from a study of CD8+ T cells in alopecia areata. Trimming removed 0 bases at V and 11 bases at J, with 14 bases between. Germline CDR1 and CDR2: GTSNPN and SVGIG (reference sequence). This CDR3 is built from 13 residues. Treatment described: oral pan-JAK inhibitor, 5-10 mg twice daily. In alopecia areata patients, both lesional scalp punch biopsies and peripheral blood were collected. Study conclusions and caveats: Among the top 100, expanded CD8+ clones, as well as scalp clonality, were significantly decreased by tofacitinib.

As the sequencing template, cDNA was produced by extracting RNA and reverse transcribing it. TCRdb keeps only in-frame clones here, not all; method: immunoSEQ multiplex PCR. The table lists about 160,000 clones, about three fifths of them singletons. The genes are TRBV30 and TRBJ1-5, with a tentative D call TRBD1 (5 bases). The sequenced sample was CD4+ T cells sorted from blood, obtained at week 4, from a patient treated with tofacitinib. This TCR came from a human donor with alopecia areata. The CDR3 DNA is TGTGCCTGGAGTGTACCCAACGGGGGTACCCAGCATTTT. This gives the protein CAWSVPNGGTQHF.